The 2 T cell receptor beta chains below were found in one sample sequenced in a study of cytomegalovirus exposure and HLA in healthy donors. The PCR contained 60 Vbeta and 13 Jbeta primers. Only in-frame clones appear in the TCRdb table, and some are missing; sequencing was by immunoSEQ multiplex PCR. The sample totals around 130,000 clones; its top ten clones hold about 1.6%. Sequencing was performed on PBMCs. These receptors originate from a woman aged 40 to 55 in good health and CMV-seronegative.

The chain has TRBV6-1 and TRBJ2-5; maybe TRBD2 (6 bases). CDR1 MNHNS and CDR2 SASEGT come from the germline V gene. The CDR3 runs to 13 residues. V gave up 8 bases and J gave up 1 base, with 11 bases separating them. The CDR3 sequence: CASVGGIQETQYF. As DNA, the CDR3 is TGTGCCAGCGTCGGAGGGATCCAAGAGACCCAGTACTTC.

This chain uses TRBV5-1 with TRBJ2-1; no reliable D call. The germline V and J ends were trimmed by 4 bases and 0 bases, with 14 bases remaining between them. Looked up from germline, CDR1 is SGHRS and CDR2 is YFSETQ. This CDR3 spans 16 amino acids. The CDR3 spells CASSPRRRSSYNEQFF. The CDR3 nucleotides are TGCGCCAGCAGCCCTAGGCGGCGGAGCTCCTACAATGAGCAGTTCTTC.